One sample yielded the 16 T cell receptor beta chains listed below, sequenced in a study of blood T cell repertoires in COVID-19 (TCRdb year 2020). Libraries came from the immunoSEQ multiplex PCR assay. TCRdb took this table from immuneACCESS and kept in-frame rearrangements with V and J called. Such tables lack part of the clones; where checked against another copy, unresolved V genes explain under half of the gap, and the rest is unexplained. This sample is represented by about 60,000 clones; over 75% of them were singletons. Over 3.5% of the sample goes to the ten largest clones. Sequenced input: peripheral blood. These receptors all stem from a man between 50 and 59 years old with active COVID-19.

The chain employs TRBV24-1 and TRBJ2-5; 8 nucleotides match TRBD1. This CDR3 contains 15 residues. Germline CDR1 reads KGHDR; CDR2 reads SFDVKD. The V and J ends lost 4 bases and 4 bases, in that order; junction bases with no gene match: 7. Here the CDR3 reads CATSDPRTGLETQYF. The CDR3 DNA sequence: TGTGCCACCAGTGACCCCCGGACAGGGCTAGAGACCCAGTACTTC.

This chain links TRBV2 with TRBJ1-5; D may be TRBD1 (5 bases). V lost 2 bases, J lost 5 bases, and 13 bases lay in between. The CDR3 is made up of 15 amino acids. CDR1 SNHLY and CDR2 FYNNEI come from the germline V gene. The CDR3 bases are TGTGCCAGCAGTGAAAGGGGTAACGGGTATCAGCCCCAGCATTTT. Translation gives CASSERGNGYQPQHF.

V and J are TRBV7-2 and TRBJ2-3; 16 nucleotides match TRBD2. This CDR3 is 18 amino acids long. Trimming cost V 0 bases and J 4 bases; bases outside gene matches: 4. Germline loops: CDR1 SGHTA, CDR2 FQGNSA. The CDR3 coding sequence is TGTGCCAGCAGCTTAGCGGGGACTAGCGGGGGGGGCCCAGATACGCAGTATTTT. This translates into CASSLAGTSGGGPDTQYF.

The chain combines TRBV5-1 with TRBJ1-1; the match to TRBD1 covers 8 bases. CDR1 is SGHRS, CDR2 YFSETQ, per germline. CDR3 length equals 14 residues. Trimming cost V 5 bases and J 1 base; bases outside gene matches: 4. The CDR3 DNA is TGCGCCAGCAGGCCAGGGGGCGAGAACACTGAAGCTTTCTTT. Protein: CASRPGGENTEAFF.

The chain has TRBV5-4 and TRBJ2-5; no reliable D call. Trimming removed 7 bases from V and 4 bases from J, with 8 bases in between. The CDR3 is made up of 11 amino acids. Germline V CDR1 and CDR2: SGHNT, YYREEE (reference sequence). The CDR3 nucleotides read TGTGCCAGCGTTTACGGAGAGACCCAGTACTTC. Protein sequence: CASVYGETQYF.

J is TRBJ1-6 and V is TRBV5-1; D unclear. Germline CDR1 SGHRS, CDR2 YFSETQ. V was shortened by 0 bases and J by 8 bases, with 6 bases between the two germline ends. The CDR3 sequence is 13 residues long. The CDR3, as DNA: TGCGCCAGCAGCTTGGAGGCGGATTCACCCCTCCACTTT. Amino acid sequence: CASSLEADSPLHF.

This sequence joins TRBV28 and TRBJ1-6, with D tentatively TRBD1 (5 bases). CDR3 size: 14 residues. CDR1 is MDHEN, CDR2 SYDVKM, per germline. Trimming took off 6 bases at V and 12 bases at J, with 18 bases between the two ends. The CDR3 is CASSLTVNLGPLHF. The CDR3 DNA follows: TGTGCCAGCAGCTTGACAGTAAATTTGGGACCCCTCCACTTT.

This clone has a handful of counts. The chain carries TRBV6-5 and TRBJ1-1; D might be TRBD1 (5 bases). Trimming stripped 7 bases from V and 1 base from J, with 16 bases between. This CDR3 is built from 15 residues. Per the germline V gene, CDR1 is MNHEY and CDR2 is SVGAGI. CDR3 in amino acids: CASTFGGDGNTEAFF. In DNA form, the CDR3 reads TGTGCCAGCACCTTCGGGGGGGATGGGAACACTGAAGCTTTCTTT.

CDR3 residues: CASSLGPGNTGELFF. CDR3 coding DNA: TGTGCCAGCAGCCTAGGGCCGGGTAACACCGGGGAGCTGTTTTTT. This rearrangement joins TRBV7-2 to TRBJ2-2, with D uncertain. The length of the CDR3 is 15 residues. V shed 5 bases and J shed 2 bases, with 12 bases lying between them. CDR1 is SGHTA, CDR2 FQGNSA, per germline.

The CDR3 sequence: CASSHSDTQYF. CDR3 in DNA: TGTGCCAGCAGCCACTCGGATACGCAGTATTTT. The chain couples TRBV6-2 or TRBV6-3 to TRBJ2-3; D is unclear. The CDR3 has 11 residues. Germline values: CDR1 MNHEY, CDR2 SVGEGT. Trimming took off 6 bases at V and 6 bases at J, with 7 bases between the two ends.

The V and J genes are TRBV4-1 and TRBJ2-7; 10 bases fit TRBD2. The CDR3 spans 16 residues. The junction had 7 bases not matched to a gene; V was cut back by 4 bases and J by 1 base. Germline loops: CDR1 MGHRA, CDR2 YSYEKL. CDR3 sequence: CASSLKSGGVSYEQYF. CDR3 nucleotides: TGCGCCAGCAGCCTGAAGAGCGGGGGGGTATCCTACGAGCAGTACTTC.

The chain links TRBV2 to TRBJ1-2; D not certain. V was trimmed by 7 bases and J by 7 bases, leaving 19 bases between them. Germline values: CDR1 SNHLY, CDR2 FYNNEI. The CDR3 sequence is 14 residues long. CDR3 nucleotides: TGTGCCAGCACCGCCGATCTTACAACCTCTGGCTACACCTTC. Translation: CASTADLTTSGYTF. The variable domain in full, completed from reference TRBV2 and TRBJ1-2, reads EPEVTQTPSHQVTQMGQEVILRCVPISNHLYFYWYRQILGQKVEFLVSFYNNEISEKSEIFDDQFSVERPDGSNFTLKIRSTKLEDSAMYFCASTADLTTSGYTFGSGTRLTVV.

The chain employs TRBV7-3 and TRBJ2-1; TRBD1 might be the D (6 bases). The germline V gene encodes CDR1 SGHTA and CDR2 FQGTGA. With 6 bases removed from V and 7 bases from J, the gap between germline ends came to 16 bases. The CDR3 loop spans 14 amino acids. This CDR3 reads CASSQPGHRNEQFF. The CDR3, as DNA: TGTGCCAGCAGTCAGCCGGGACACCGGAATGAGCAGTTCTTC.

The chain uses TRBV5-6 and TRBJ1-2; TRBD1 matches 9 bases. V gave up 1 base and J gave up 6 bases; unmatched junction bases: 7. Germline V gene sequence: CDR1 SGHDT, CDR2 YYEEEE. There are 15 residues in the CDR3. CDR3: CASSLFWDRVNGYTF. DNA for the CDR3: TGTGCCAGCAGCTTGTTTTGGGACAGGGTTAATGGCTACACCTTC.

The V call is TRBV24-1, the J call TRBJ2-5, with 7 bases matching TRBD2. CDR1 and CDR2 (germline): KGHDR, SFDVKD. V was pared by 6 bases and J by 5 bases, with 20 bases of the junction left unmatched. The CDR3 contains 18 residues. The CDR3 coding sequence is TGTGCCACCAGTTTGAGCGGGGACGGCCCCCGGGCATCTGAGACCCAGTACTTC. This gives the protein CATSLSGDGPRASETQYF.

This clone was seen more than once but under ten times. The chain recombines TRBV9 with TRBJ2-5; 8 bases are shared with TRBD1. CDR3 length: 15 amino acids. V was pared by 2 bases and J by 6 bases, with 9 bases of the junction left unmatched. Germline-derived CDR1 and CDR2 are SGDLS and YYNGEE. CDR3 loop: CASSVSPGGEKTQYF. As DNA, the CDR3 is TGTGCCAGCAGCGTTTCTCCAGGGGGCGAGAAGACCCAGTACTTC.